The clone carrying this T cell receptor (beta chain) has ten or more counts. The antigen is unknown. Researchers took RNA transcripts and amplified TCR beta CDR3 regions from them. RT-PCR in the first round used HTBI primers; a second-round multiplex PCR followed. MiXCR, applied by TCRdb to the multiplex PCR reads, yields one record per CDR3 protein. The data hold under 800,000 distinct CDR3 sequences, with about a fifth observed a single time. Per the germline V gene, CDR1 is MNHEY and CDR2 is SMNVEV (reference sequence). The CDR3 contains 15 residues. Trimming removed 3 bases from V and 5 bases from J; junction bases left unmatched: 8. The data derive from a study of Graves' ophthalmopathy and Graves' hyperthyroidism. Study information: Specimen type is peripheral blood, obtained at initial diagnosis before any treatment. Study results and caveats: Distinction of ophthalmopathy from stable hyperthyroidism by a 13-signature model reached approximately 90% sensitivity and 81.08% specificity.

The chain carries TRBV27 and TRBJ2-5, with 8 nucleotides matching TRBD2. The sequenced sample was peripheral blood. This receptor was obtained from a woman younger than 30 with stable Graves' hyperthyroidism. Some clones in this sample may be carry-over from other donors' samples. In DNA, the CDR3 is TGTGCCAGCAGTTTCCTCAGGACTAGCAGGGAGACCCAGTACTTC. Residues: CASSFLRTSRETQYF.